This T cell receptor beta chain stems from a study of cytomegalovirus exposure and HLA in healthy donors. With V trimmed by 1 base and J by 7 bases, 3 bases remained unmatched. This CDR3 has 13 amino acids. Germline CDR1 reads MNHNS; CDR2 reads SASEGT. The PCR contained 60 Vbeta and 13 Jbeta primers. TCRdb keeps only in-frame clones here, not all; method: immunoSEQ multiplex PCR. The top ten clones hold around 8.6% of a sample with under 250,000 clones, 80% to 85% of them seen once. The rearrangement links TRBV6-1 to TRBJ2-7; 8 bases match TRBD1. The sequencing input was PBMCs. The receptor was derived from a woman in her fifties or sixties in good health and CMV-seropositive. The CDR3 DNA is TGTGCCAGCAGTGAAGGGACAGGGTTTGAGCAGTACTTC. Translated: CASSEGTGFEQYF.